This record concerns one T cell receptor (beta chain) sequence. What this receptor recognizes is not known. No base-level quality is on record; no much larger clone is a single base apart. This entry belongs to a study of cytomegalovirus exposure and HLA in healthy donors (dated by TCRdb to the late 2010s). Broadly, across the study: An earlier analysis of fewer than 750 of the donors reported 250 to 300 Gb of sequence data and approximately 120 million unique TCR beta sequences obtained from around 180 million T cells. High-throughput TCR immunosequencing, statistical association of individual TCRs with disease status, and machine learning were combined to predict cytomegalovirus infection status. Every repertoire in the discovery cohort had been generated on one and the same sequencing platform. Donor age, sex, ethnicity and CMV serostatus were compiled alongside the repertoire data. Genome-wide SNP genotypes for about 65% of the roughly 670 donors were used in a later genetic analysis, which treated that subset as a discovery cohort. The study aimed to test whether signatures of past pathogen exposure could be identified by cataloging public T cell receptors. To study patterns of TCR occurrence, a later analysis re-analyzed previously published TCR beta repertoires from 550 to 800 donors and added high-resolution HLA genotyping. Roughly five DR-DQ haplotypes were handled as single units for association and clustering because linkage in the cohort was strong. In the later analysis, no new phenotypic data were used to find candidate immune exposures; instead, reliance was placed on TCR beta sequences and their occurrence across donors. Along with the approximately 600-subject first cohort, a separate validation cohort of around 110 different subjects was used. An early release that covered about 640 HLA-typed donors contained approximately 300 gigabases of sequencing data and 85 million to 100 million unique TCR sequences. The study profiled the T cell repertoires of some 610 subjects by immunosequencing and related them to cytomegalovirus serostatus. An earlier analysis of fewer than 700 of the donors applied high-throughput TCR beta sequencing to assess whether each TCR beta V gene segment acted as functional or pseudogenic. HLA typing included class I and class II loci at four-digit resolution. Among almost 400 genotyped donors of the cohort, an average of roughly 240,000 unique TCR beta nucleotide sequences were sequenced per donor, roughly 18% of them non-productive. Among the approximately 430 genotyped donors, around 79% belonged to the genetic ancestry cluster associated with self-reported Caucasian donors. Typing coverage differed by locus: A, B, C, DRB1 and DQB1 were typed in roughly 629-640 donors, DQA1 in about 500, DPA1 in some 600, and DPB1 in 472.

Points the paper makes about the study in general: Several of the top co-occurrence clusters appeared to be linked to parvovirus B19, influenza, CMV and Epstein-Barr virus, according to a later analysis. A further reported finding was that TCR beta sequences accurately predicted the HLA-A and HLA-B alleles for most subjects in the first cohort. Because counts were too low, seventeen rarely observed V segments, including chromosome 9 orphons, were excluded from the earlier analysis of 587 of the donors. The classifier was reported to diagnose cytomegalovirus status with high specificity and sensitivity in both the original cohort and the validation cohort. While some public TCRs were present in many individuals, most TCR sequences turned up only very rarely across donors. A few of the identified cytomegalovirus-associated TCR beta chains were confirmed in vitro to be specific for cytomegalovirus antigens. The presence/absence analyses assumed that sequencing depth was roughly uniform across donors, and that assumption may not be true. In a later analysis, TCR association rates were found to vary across HLA loci, with the most associated TCRs seen for DRB1 alleles and the fewest for HLA-C alleles. An association between a missense DCLRE1C variant and V-gene and J-gene trimming of TCR beta chains was found in a later genetic analysis and replicated in an independent cohort. The cohort was sequenced for TCR beta chains only, and without alpha or paired-chain data the features that could be detected were limited. A cluster of highly shared sequence variants was judged likely to represent a technical artifact of the sequencing pipeline. A later analysis associated around 16,000 TCR beta sequences with specific HLA alleles at a false discovery rate of 0.05. A later analysis found that HLA-associated TCR beta chains were more clonally expanded and had lower generation probabilities than equally common non-associated chains. When HLA alleles, especially DR and DQ, strongly co-occurred, TCR associations were difficult to assign to individual alleles. HLA typing was unavailable for some donors at each locus, so association tests used only the typed subset. According to the authors, the approach could potentially be generalized to other disease states and immunological phenotypes. The study listed over 150 TCR beta chains as associated with cytomegalovirus. Linkage disequilibrium might explain the correlated functional status among segregating V segments, but an unknown experimental factor could not be ruled out. The only immune exposure information available for the cohort was CMV serostatus. In a later genetic analysis, fewer N-insertions in productive TCRs were reported among donors in an Asian-associated ancestry cluster than the roughly 700-donor mean. In a later analysis, most CMV-associated TCR beta chains were found to appear HLA-restricted, with HLA associations seemingly driven largely by CMV exposure. Broadly in line with IMGT annotations, most TCR beta V segments showed up in productive rearrangements about 87% or about 30% of the time in an earlier analysis of around 600 of the donors. Some IMGT-functional V segments, including TRBV6-2 and TRBV6-3, could not be told apart with the 87-base-pair reads, so those segments were excluded.

The cohort consisted of 650 to 850 healthy bone marrow donors. All cohort members were sampled while nominally healthy, although unrecorded immune exposures were likely present. The donor was CMV seropositive and belonged to the group of 250 to 300 seropositive cohort members. Every donor gave a peripheral blood sample, and the peripheral blood mononuclear cells from that sample were used for TCR beta sequencing. The Qiagen DNeasy Blood Extraction Kit was used to extract genomic DNA from the blood cell samples. The CDR3 runs 15 residues from the cysteine to the phenylalanine. The CDR3 DNA has 45 bases and is translated from base 1. Reading the germline V gene (reference sequence) gives CDR1 MNHNY and CDR2 SVGAGI. Relative to germline, V is missing 2 bases and J is missing 7 bases, with 6 bases of the junction outside any gene match. The method was the immunoSEQ multiplex PCR assay. A mixture of 60 forward primers for TCR Vbeta segments and 13 reverse primers for TCR Jbeta segments was used in the multiplex PCR. The CDR3 region of rearranged TCR beta genes was amplified from genomic DNA with a multiplex PCR assay. Amplified TCR beta libraries were sequenced as 87-base-pair reads on the Illumina HiSeq System. As for how the authors treated the data: A later analysis counted about 82 million unique TCR beta chains across the 700 or so repertoires, and 10 million to 11 million of these chains were shared by at least two donors. Raw reads were error-corrected and collapsed into unique sequences by a nearest-neighbor algorithm in which closely related sequences were merged to remove PCR and sequencing errors. CDR3 sequences were aligned to IMGT reference sequences to assign V, D and J gene segments. For a sequence to be retained, a match of at least six nucleotides to both a V gene segment and a J gene segment was required. Rearrangements were called productive when the CDR3 lacked stop codons and stayed in frame with V and J; all others were non-productive. CDR3 was defined according to IMGT convention as the region running from the second conserved V-encoded cysteine to the conserved J-encoded phenylalanine. Sequences without an unambiguous match to a single V gene segment were excluded from the earlier analysis of almost 600 of the donors. In an earlier analysis of approximately 500 of the donors, a V segment was called functional when productive rearrangements were above 56.7%, and segregating when the standard deviation between donors exceeded 5%. A statistical classification framework was built to diagnose cytomegalovirus status from the catalog of TCR beta chain sequences. In a later analysis, V and J genes were assigned by comparing TCR nucleotide sequences against IMGT/GENE-DB human TR gene sequences. A later analysis assigned CDR3 sequences and most-parsimonious VDJ recombination scenarios with the TCRdist pipeline. A later analysis defined each TCR beta chain by its CDR3 amino acid sequence plus V-gene family, and excluded reads lacking a unique V-gene family. In a later analysis, some 600 highly shared, low-generation-probability nucleotide sequences were removed to address suspected cross-contamination and a sequencing artifact. In a later analysis, a clonal expansion index was calculated for each public chain from normalized within-repertoire ranks of inferred template counts. In a later analysis, generation probabilities were computed with a VDJ recombination model fitted to out-of-frame rearrangements, and the resulting probabilities were checked against IGoR. In a later analysis, TCR-TCR, TCR-HLA and TCR-CMV co-occurrence was scored with hypergeometric tests, and a repertoire-size bias correction was applied to TCR pairs. In a later analysis, false discovery rates were estimated by permuting HLA or CMV assignments 20 times. In a later analysis, co-occurring TCRs were grouped using DBSCAN, with TCRdist sequence similarity added in when clustering inside HLA-allele-positive subsets. Co-occurrence clustering excluded repertoires with fewer than 30,000 or more than 120,000 public chains, plus five with anomalous nucleotide sharing. Not all clones reach the TCRdb copy of this immuneACCESS table, which keeps in-frame sequences only. Checked studies attribute under half of the gap to unresolved V genes and leave the rest unexplained. Clone size and the V and J calls come from that table; the DNA yielded D and trimming. The sample profile shows 150,000 to 200,000 clones; roughly 88% of them were found once. About 9.3% of the sample goes to the ten largest clones.

The source is a man between 18 and 35 years old in good health and CMV-seropositive. The specimen sequenced was PBMCs. Rearrangement joined TRBV6-6 to TRBJ2-1; the junction holds 9 bases that match TRBD2. Read as DNA, the sequence is TGTGCCAGCAGTTACCAGCGGGGGGAGTATAATGAGCAGTTCTTC. Protein translation: CASSYQRGEYNEQFF.